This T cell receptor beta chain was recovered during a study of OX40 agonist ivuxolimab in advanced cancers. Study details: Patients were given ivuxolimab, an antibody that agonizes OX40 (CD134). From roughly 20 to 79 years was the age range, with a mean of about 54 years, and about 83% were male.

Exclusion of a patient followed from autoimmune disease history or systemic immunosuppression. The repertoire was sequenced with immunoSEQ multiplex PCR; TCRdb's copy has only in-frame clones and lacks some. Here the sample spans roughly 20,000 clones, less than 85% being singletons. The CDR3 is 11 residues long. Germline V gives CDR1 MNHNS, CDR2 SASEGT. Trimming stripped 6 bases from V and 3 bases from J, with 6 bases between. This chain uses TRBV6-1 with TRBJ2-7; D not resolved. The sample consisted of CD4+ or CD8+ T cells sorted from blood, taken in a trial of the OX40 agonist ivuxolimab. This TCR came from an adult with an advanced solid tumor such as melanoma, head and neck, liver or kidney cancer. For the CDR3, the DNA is TGTGCCAGCAGAGATCTCTACGAGCAGTACTTC. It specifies CASRDLYEQYF.